This is a list of T cell receptor beta chains from one sample in a study of immune cell composition in non-small cell lung cancer. This table comes from immunoSEQ multiplex PCR, and its TCRdb copy is limited to in-frame clones, with some not included. The profile covers fewer than 6,000 clones, with approximately 80% appearing a single time and approximately 17% taken by the ten largest. Sequencing input: lung tumor tissue. The receptor set was obtained from a human donor with non-small cell lung cancer. The CDR3 runs from the conserved cysteine through the conserved F or W. D genes are given only for firm matches. A clone size is listed for some rows: how often the clone was seen (once, few, many), or a class if it is expanded.

j_call | v_call | d_call | clone_size | cdr3_nt | cdr3_aa
TRBJ1-5 | TRBV10-3 | - | - | TGTGCCATCAGTGACAGGATTCATCAGCCCCAGCATTTT | CAISDRIHQPQHF
TRBJ2-1 | TRBV25-1 | TRBD1 | - | TGTGCCAGCACCGGACAGGGGTCCTACAATGAGCAGTTCTTC | CASTGQGSYNEQFF
TRBJ1-5 | TRBV7-2 | - | - | TGTGCCAGCAGCTTAGCCATGACTGCCCAAGGCAATCAGCCCCAGCATTTT | CASSLAMTAQGNQPQHF
TRBJ2-5 | TRBV30 | - | - | TGTGCCTGGAGTGGGGGCAGTGTGGGGACCCAGTACTTC | CAWSGGSVGTQYF
TRBJ2-3 | TRBV28 | TRBD1 | - | TGTGCCAGCGCCTACAGGGGGCAAACAGATACGCAGTATTTT | CASAYRGQTDTQYF
TRBJ2-7 | TRBV6-6 | - | - | TGTGCCAGCAGTTACTCTGGCGGAGGCTCCTACGAGCAGTACTTC | CASSYSGGGSYEQYF
TRBJ1-1 | TRBV6-4 | TRBD1 | - | TGTGCCAGCCGAAAACAGGGGGGAGCTTTCTTT | CASRKQGGAFF
TRBJ1-1 | TRBV7-3 | TRBD1 | - | TGTGCCAGCAGCTCGGGACAGGGGATGAACACTGAAGCTTTCTTT | CASSSGQGMNTEAFF
TRBJ2-1 | TRBV6-4 | TRBD2 | - | TGTGCCAGCACGTCTAGCGCGGGAGGGGGTGAGCAGTTCTTC | CASTSSAGGGEQFF
TRBJ1-2 | TRBV27 | TRBD1 | large | TGTGCCAGCAGTAGGACAGGGTCTAACTATGGCTACACCTTC | CASSRTGSNYGYTF
TRBJ2-7 | TRBV4-2 | TRBD2 | - | TGTGCCAGCAGCCAAGTATCTAGCGGGAACTACGAGCAGTACTTC | CASSQVSSGNYEQYF
TRBJ2-1 | TRBV2 | TRBD2 | once | TGTGCCAGCAGTGGGCTAGCGGGCTACAATGAGCAGTTCTTC | CASSGLAGYNEQFF
TRBJ2-5 | TRBV9 | - | - | TGTGCCAGCAGCGTAGGTGTGGGAGGAGAGACCCAGTACTTC | CASSVGVGGETQYF
TRBJ2-1 | TRBV28 | TRBD2 | - | TGTGCCAGCAGTATAGCGGGAGGCCTCGGGAATGAGCAGTTCTTC | CASSIAGGLGNEQFF
TRBJ1-2 | TRBV6-6 | TRBD1 | - | TGTGCCAGCAGTTACCCTTACGGACAGGGGGACACCTTC | CASSYPYGQGDTF
TRBJ2-4 | TRBV11-3 | - | - | TGTGCCAGCAGCTTAGTACCGAGGGTGGGAAACATTCAGTACTTC | CASSLVPRVGNIQYF
TRBJ2-7 | TRBV6-5 | TRBD1 | - | TGTGCCAGCAGTCGACAGGGTGGATCGTGGGAGCAGTACTTC | CASSRQGGSWEQYF
TRBJ2-3 | TRBV13 | TRBD2 | - | TGTGCCAGCAGCTTACTTACCGGGACTAGATCTACAGATACGCAGTATTTT | CASSLLTGTRSTDTQYF
TRBJ2-1 | TRBV4-1 | TRBD2 | - | TGCGCCAGCAGCCCACGAGCCCGGGACTACCTACATTACAATGAGCAGTTCTTC | CASSPRARDYLHYNEQFF
TRBJ1-3 | TRBV7-8 | - | - | TGTGCCAGCAGCTTAAGCCAGGGCACGAACACCATATATTTT | CASSLSQGTNTIYF
TRBJ1-5 | TRBV19 | - | - | TGTGCCAGTAGTATCCTCCAAAGCAGCAATCAGCCCCAGCATTTT | CASSILQSSNQPQHF
TRBJ2-1 | TRBV4-3 | - | - | TGCGCCAGCAGCCAAGTCGAGCGATACAATGAGCAGTTCTTC | CASSQVERYNEQFF
TRBJ2-5 | TRBV5-8 | TRBD2 | once | TGTGCCAGCAGCCACGGGACTAGCGGGGAGACCCAGTACTTC | CASSHGTSGETQYF
TRBJ2-5 | TRBV5-8 | - | - | TGTGCCAGCAGCTTGGCGGGCAGGGGTCAAGAGACCCAGTACTTC | CASSLAGRGQETQYF
TRBJ1-2 | TRBV5-1 | TRBD1 | - | TGCGCCAGCAGACAGGGGGCATGGGGCTACACCTTC | CASRQGAWGYTF
TRBJ2-7 | TRBV30 | TRBD2 | - | TGTGCCTGGAGCCCAGCGGGGGGGCCGAGAGATGAGCAGTACTTC | CAWSPAGGPRDEQYF
TRBJ1-2 | TRBV2 | - | - | TGTGCCAGCAGTGAACGCAGGGACTATGGCTACACCTTC | CASSERRDYGYTF
TRBJ2-5 | TRBV7-7 | - | large | TGTGCTAGCAGCTCCCCGGAGGGCCAAGAGACCCAGTACTTC | CASSSPEGQETQYF
TRBJ2-5 | TRBV9 | - | - | TGTGCCAGCAGCGTAGCGGGGGAGCGACCCCAAGAGACCCAGTACTTC | CASSVAGERPQETQYF
TRBJ2-7 | TRBV5-1 | - | - | TGCGCCAGCAGCGGAGTCAATTACGAGCAGTACTTC | CASSGVNYEQYF
TRBJ2-7 | TRBV7-2 | TRBD2 | - | TGTGCCAGCAGCTTAGTGGCTAGCGGGGGGGCGATTTACGAGCAGTACTTC | CASSLVASGGAIYEQYF
TRBJ2-5 | TRBV7-8 | - | - | TGTGCCAGCAGCGACTCAGGGCCCCCCCAAGAGACCCAGTACTTC | CASSDSGPPQETQYF
TRBJ2-7 | TRBV6-6 | TRBD1 | - | TGTGCCAGCACCCGGGACAGATCTATCTACGAGCAGTACTTC | CASTRDRSIYEQYF
TRBJ1-1 | TRBV6-5 | - | - | TGTGCCAGCAGTTACTCATCCGGGTACACTGAAGCTTTCTTT | CASSYSSGYTEAFF
TRBJ1-3 | TRBV10-3 | - | - | TGTGCCATCAGTGATCTTGGAAACACCATATATTTT | CAISDLGNTIYF
TRBJ2-4 | TRBV11-2 | TRBD1 | - | TGTGCCAGCAGGGGACAGAAAAACATTCAGTACTTC | CASRGQKNIQYF
TRBJ2-7 | TRBV2 | - | - | TGTGCCAGCAGTGAAGACCCCACGGGGGAGCAGTACTTC | CASSEDPTGEQYF
TRBJ2-1 | TRBV2 | TRBD2 | - | TGTGCCAGCAGTGAATCACTAGCGGGGTCACTTATCTATGAGCAGTTCTTC | CASSESLAGSLIYEQFF
TRBJ2-1 | TRBV2 | TRBD2 | - | TGTGCCAGCAGTGAAGCGGTAGGGGAGGGGCGTAATGAGCAGTTCTTC | CASSEAVGEGRNEQFF
TRBJ2-1 | TRBV11-3 | - | - | TGTGCCAGCAGCACCCAGACAGTGTACAATGAGCAGTTCTTC | CASSTQTVYNEQFF
TRBJ1-2 | TRBV4-1 | - | - | TGCGCCAGCAGCCAAGATAATTCCCAACTTAACTATGGCTACACCTTC | CASSQDNSQLNYGYTF
TRBJ2-7 | TRBV14 | TRBD2 | - | TGTGCCAGCAGCCTCGGGGGGGCCGGGAAGGCCTACGAGCAGTACTTC | CASSLGGAGKAYEQYF